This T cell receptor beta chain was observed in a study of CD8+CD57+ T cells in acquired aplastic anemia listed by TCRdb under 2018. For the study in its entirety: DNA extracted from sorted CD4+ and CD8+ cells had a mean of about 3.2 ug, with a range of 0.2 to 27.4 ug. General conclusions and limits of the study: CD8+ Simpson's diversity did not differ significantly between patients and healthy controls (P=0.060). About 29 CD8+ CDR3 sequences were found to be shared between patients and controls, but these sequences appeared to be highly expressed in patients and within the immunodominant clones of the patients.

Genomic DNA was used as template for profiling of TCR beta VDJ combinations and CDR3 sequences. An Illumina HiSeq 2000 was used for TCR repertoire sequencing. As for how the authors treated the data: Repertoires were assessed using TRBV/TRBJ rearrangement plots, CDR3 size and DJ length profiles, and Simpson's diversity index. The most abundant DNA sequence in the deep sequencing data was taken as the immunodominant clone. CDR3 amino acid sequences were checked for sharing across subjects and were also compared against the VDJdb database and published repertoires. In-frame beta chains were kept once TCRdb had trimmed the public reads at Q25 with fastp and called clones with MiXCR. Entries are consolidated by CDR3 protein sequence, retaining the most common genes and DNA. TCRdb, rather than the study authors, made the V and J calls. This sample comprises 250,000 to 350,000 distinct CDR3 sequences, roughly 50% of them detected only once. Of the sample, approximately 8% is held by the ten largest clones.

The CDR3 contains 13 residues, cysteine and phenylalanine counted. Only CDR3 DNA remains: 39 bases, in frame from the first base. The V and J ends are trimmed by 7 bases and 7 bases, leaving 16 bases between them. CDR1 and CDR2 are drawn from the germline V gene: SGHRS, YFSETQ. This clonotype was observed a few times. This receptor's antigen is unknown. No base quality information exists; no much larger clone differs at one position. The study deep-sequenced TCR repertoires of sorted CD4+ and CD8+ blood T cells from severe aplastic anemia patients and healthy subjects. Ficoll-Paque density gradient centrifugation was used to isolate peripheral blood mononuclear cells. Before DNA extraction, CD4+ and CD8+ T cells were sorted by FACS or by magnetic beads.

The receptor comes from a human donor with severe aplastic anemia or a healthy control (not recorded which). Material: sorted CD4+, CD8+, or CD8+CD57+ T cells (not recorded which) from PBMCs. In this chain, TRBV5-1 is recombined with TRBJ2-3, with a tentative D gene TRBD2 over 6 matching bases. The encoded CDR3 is CASGTLGGNTQYF. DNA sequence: TGCGCCAGCGGAACCTTGGGGGGAAATACGCAGTATTTT.